This is a list of T cell receptor beta chains from one sample in a study of T-cell memory formation after mild COVID-19. In TCRdb, the 5' RACE reads were re-called with MiXCR into one record per CDR3 protein. The data show about 260,000 distinct CDR3 sequences, 16% seen once. Sequencing input: PBMCs or a T cell subset sorted from them (not recorded which). Source of these receptors: a young man who had mild COVID-19 (a few samples of this study predate the infection). Cell type and time point are not known. CDR3s include the opening cysteine and the closing phenylalanine or tryptophan. Each record gives: J gene, clone size, D gene, V gene, CDR3 DNA, CDR3 protein. D genes are given only for firm matches. Only some rows state a clone size, as once, few, many or a class for expanded clones.

j_call: TRBJ1-6; clone_size: few; d_call: .; v_call: TRBV6-5; cdr3_nt: TGTGCCAGCAGTGAAGGCCCCCGAACACCCCTCCACTTT; cdr3_aa: CASSEGPRTPLHF
j_call: TRBJ1-1; clone_size: .; d_call: .; v_call: TRBV29-1; cdr3_nt: TGCAGCGTTGCCGAGGGGAGAGGCACTGAAGCTTTCTTT; cdr3_aa: CSVAEGRGTEAFF
j_call: TRBJ1-1; clone_size: many; d_call: .; v_call: TRBV5-6; cdr3_nt: TGTGCCAGCAGCTTGACAAACGGATTGGCTTTCTTT; cdr3_aa: CASSLTNGLAFF
j_call: TRBJ2-1; clone_size: .; d_call: TRBD2; v_call: TRBV10-3; cdr3_nt: TGTGCCATCAGTGTTAGCGGGGCCGACAATGAGCAGTTCTTC; cdr3_aa: CAISVSGADNEQFF
j_call: TRBJ2-7; clone_size: .; d_call: .; v_call: TRBV29-1; cdr3_nt: TGCAGCGTTGAACTCCGGGACATCGGCGAGCAGTACTTC; cdr3_aa: CSVELRDIGEQYF
j_call: TRBJ2-3; clone_size: .; d_call: TRBD2; v_call: TRBV3-1; cdr3_nt: TGTGCCAGCAGCCGGCGTCACGGGGGGGCCTCGGCAGATACGCAGTATTTT; cdr3_aa: CASSRRHGGASADTQYF
j_call: TRBJ2-3; clone_size: few; d_call: .; v_call: TRBV20-1; cdr3_nt: TGCAGTGCAACAGGGTTGCCAGATACGCAGTATTTT; cdr3_aa: CSATGLPDTQYF
j_call: TRBJ2-5; clone_size: few; d_call: .; v_call: TRBV13; cdr3_nt: TGTGCCAGCAGACCACTAGGTTGGGGGGCGGGAGAGACCCAGTACTTC; cdr3_aa: CASRPLGWGAGETQYF
j_call: TRBJ2-1; clone_size: many; d_call: TRBD2; v_call: TRBV5-5; cdr3_nt: TGTGCCAGCAGCTTGGCGGGGACTGCGGGGGTGATTGATGAGCAGTTCTTC; cdr3_aa: CASSLAGTAGVIDEQFF
j_call: TRBJ2-3; clone_size: many; d_call: .; v_call: TRBV12-3/TRBV12-4; cdr3_nt: TGTGCCAGCAGTCCCTCAGGGGGCACAGATACGCAGTATTTT; cdr3_aa: CASSPSGGTDTQYF
j_call: TRBJ2-2; clone_size: .; d_call: TRBD1; v_call: TRBV4-3; cdr3_nt: TGCGCCAGCAGCCAATGGACAGGGGGCGGGGAGCTGTTTTTT; cdr3_aa: CASSQWTGGGELFF